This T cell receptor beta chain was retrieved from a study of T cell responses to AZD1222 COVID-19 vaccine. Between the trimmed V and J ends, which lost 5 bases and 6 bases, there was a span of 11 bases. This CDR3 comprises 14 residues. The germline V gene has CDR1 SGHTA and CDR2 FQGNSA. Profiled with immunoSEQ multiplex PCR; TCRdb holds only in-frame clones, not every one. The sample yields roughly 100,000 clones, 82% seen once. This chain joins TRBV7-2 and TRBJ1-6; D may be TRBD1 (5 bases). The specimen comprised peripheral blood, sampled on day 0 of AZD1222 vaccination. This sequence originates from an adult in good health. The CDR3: CASSLGTINSPLHF. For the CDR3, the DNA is TGTGCCAGCAGCCTTGGGACCATTAATTCACCCCTCCACTTT.